Below are 21 T cell receptor beta chains sequenced from a single sample in a study of blood T cells in healthy people across ages. Alongside a J-beta primer mix, a sample-barcoded 5' primer served in a second PCR lasting about 7 to 11 cycles. TCRdb recomputed calls from the 5' RACE reads with MiXCR, one row per CDR3 protein. The sample comprises some 900,000 distinct CDR3 sequences, roughly 48% of which are singletons, and over 10% rests with the top ten. The sequenced material came from blood. The receptors were gathered from a man aged 25 to 40 in good health.

This chain uses TRBV7-3 with TRBJ2-5; 8 nucleotides agree with TRBD1. The CDR3 is 15 amino acids. Germline lookup yields CDR1 SGHTA and CDR2 FQGTGA. Unmatched junction bases numbered 7, after V lost 2 bases and J lost 5 bases. The CDR3 protein is CASSLGTGPHETQYF. CDR3 nucleotide sequence: TGTGCCAGCAGCTTAGGGACAGGTCCCCACGAGACCCAGTACTTC.

The rearrangement uses TRBV20-1 and TRBJ2-7, with 8 bases that match TRBD1. Germline loops: CDR1 DFQATT, CDR2 SNEGSKA (reference sequence). V gave up 6 bases and J gave up 2 bases; unmatched junction bases: 9. The CDR3 is 14 residues long. The CDR3 here is CSAPRQGNPYEQYF. CDR3 DNA: TGCAGTGCGCCCCGACAGGGGAACCCCTACGAGCAGTACTTC.

The rearrangement uses TRBV10-3 and TRBJ2-5; the match to TRBD1 covers 7 bases. The length of the CDR3 is 14 residues. The V segment lost 5 bases and the J segment 3 bases; nucleotides outside the gene matches: 6. Germline assignment: CDR1 ENHRY and CDR2 SYGVKD. In DNA form, the CDR3 reads TGTGCCATCAGTTCAGGACAGGAGAAAGAGACCCAGTACTTC. Translating it yields CAISSGQEKETQYF.

J is TRBJ2-3 and V is TRBV4-1, with D unresolved. The V gene lost 0 bases and the J gene lost 6 bases, with 13 bases spanning the gap. Germline V CDR1 and CDR2: MGHRA, YSYEKL. This CDR3 contains 15 residues. In DNA form, the CDR3 reads TGCGCCAGCAGCCAAGACGCCGGGTCTGACGATACGCAGTATTTT. Translating it yields CASSQDAGSDDTQYF.

The chain employs TRBV21-1 and TRBJ2-7. TRBV21-1 is annotated as a pseudogene. This CDR3 spans 17 amino acids. CDR3 sequence reads: CASSKFRSGQPSYEQYF. CDR3 DNA sequence: TGTGCCAGCAGCAAGTTCCGGAGTGGGCAGCCTTCCTACGAGCAGTACTTC.

The rearrangement joins TRBV2 to TRBJ2-3; the D call may be TRBD1 or TRBD2 (6 bases each). V lost 7 bases, J lost 2 bases, and 13 bases lay in between. Germline values: CDR1 SNHLY, CDR2 FYNNEI. The CDR3 length is 14 residues. The CDR3: CASTSRGLTDTQYF. The CDR3 DNA is TGTGCCAGCACCAGCCGGGGGCTCACAGATACGCAGTATTTT.

The chain joins TRBV3-1 to TRBJ1-6, with a tentative D call TRBD1 (5 bases). This CDR3 contains 15 residues. Trimming removed 4 bases from V and 9 bases from J, with 16 bases in between. Germline CDR1 LGHDT, CDR2 YNNKEL (reference sequence). The CDR3 loop is CASSRRGDGSSPLHF. CDR3 DNA: TGTGCCAGCAGCCGTCGTGGGGACGGGAGTTCACCCCTCCACTTT.

This clonotype was observed a handful of times. This rearrangement joins TRBV25-1 to TRBJ1-2; possible D gene TRBD1, 5 bases. The CDR3 spans 16 residues. Germline V lookup: CDR1 MGHDK, CDR2 SYGVNS. V was trimmed by 2 bases and J by 3 bases, leaving 16 bases between them. This chain's CDR3 is CASSETGGGADYGYTF. The DNA for the CDR3 is TGTGCCAGCAGTGAAACAGGCGGGGGAGCGGACTATGGCTACACCTTC.

This clonotype was counted a few times. This rearrangement joins TRBV6-4 to TRBJ2-1; the D call may be TRBD1 or TRBD2 (5 bases each). Per germline, CDR1 MRHNA and CDR2 SNTAGT. This CDR3 contains 14 residues. V dropped 2 bases and J dropped 8 bases, with 13 bases sitting between them. The CDR3 coding sequence is TGTGCCAGCAGTGACCGGGACGGAGAGGATGAGCAGTTCTTC. Translating gives CASSDRDGEDEQFF.

The genes are TRBV20-1 and TRBJ1-4; TRBD1 matches 7 bases. With 1 base clipped from V and 4 bases from J, the junction kept 12 bases outside the gene matches. This CDR3 contains 17 residues. Per the germline V gene, CDR1 is DFQATT and CDR2 is SNEGSKA (reference sequence). As DNA, the CDR3 is TGCAGTGCTAGAGGGACAGGTCGAACGGCAAATAATGAAAAACTGTTTTTT. It specifies CSARGTGRTANNEKLFF.

The chain employs TRBV20-1 and TRBJ2-1, with 14 bases identical to TRBD2. J was trimmed by 7 bases and V by 6 bases; bases with no gene match: 20. CDR1 and CDR2 (germline): DFQATT, SNEGSKA (reference sequence). CDR3 length: 19 amino acids. CDR3 nucleotides: TGCAGTGCCCAATCGGGACTAGCGGGGGCCGGCTACCTGAAGAATGAGCAGTTCTTC. Residues: CSAQSGLAGAGYLKNEQFF.

The chain couples TRBV7-2 to TRBJ1-1; D is ambiguous. The CDR3 totals 14 residues. Trimming stripped 5 bases from V and 6 bases from J, with 16 bases between. The V gene's germline CDR1 is SGHTA and CDR2 FQGNSA. The CDR3, as DNA: TGTGCCAGCAGCCCAGATTGGGCCTCAGCTGAAGCTTTCTTT. Its translation is CASSPDWASAEAFF.

With respect to this clonotype: A much larger clone differs by one base, so this may be a read error. The rearrangement links TRBV7-9 to TRBJ1-1, with unresolved D. CDR3 size: 15 residues. Germline V gene lookup returns CDR1 SEHNR and CDR2 FQNEAQ (reference sequence). The CDR3 sequence: CASSPQWTVNTEALF. The CDR3 DNA sequence: TGTGCCAGCAGCCCCCAGTGGACTGTGAACACTGAAGCTCTCTTT.

The rearrangement uses TRBV25-1 and TRBJ1-5, with TRBD1 matching 7 bases. The CDR3 length is 14 residues. The V gene end was trimmed by 4 bases and the J gene end by 8 bases; junction bases not matched to a gene: 8. From germline, CDR1 is MGHDK and CDR2 SYGVNS. Here the CDR3 DNA reads TGTGCCAGCAGTGGTACAGGGGCCTTAGAGCCCCAGCATTTT. Its translation is CASSGTGALEPQHF.

In DNA form, the CDR3 reads TGTGCCAGCACAGTCGAGGATACGCAGTATTTT. This sequence encodes CASTVEDTQYF. This chain connects TRBV25-1 to TRBJ2-3; D not resolved. V dropped 7 bases and J dropped 6 bases, with 8 bases sitting between them. Germline V gene data show CDR1 as MGHDK and CDR2 as SYGVNS. This CDR3 is built from 11 residues. Full variable domain (missing parts from reference TRBV25-1 and TRBJ2-3): EADIYQTPRYLVIGTGKKITLECSQTMGHDKMYWYQQDPGMELHLIHYSYGVNSTEKGDLSSESTVSRIRTEHFPLTLESARPSHTSQYLCASTVEDTQYFGPGTRLTVL.

This CDR3 is CASKEDIFEGAFF. The CDR3 DNA sequence: TGTGCCAGCAAAGAGGACATATTTGAAGGGGCTTTCTTT. This chain connects TRBV11-2 to TRBJ1-1; D is possibly TRBD1 (5 bases). Trimming took off 7 bases at V and 11 bases at J, with 20 bases between the two ends. The CDR3 extends over 13 amino acids. Germline CDR1 and CDR2: SGHAT and FQNNGV.

This clonotype occurred a few times. The CDR3 coding sequence is TGTGCCAGCAGCTCGTCGGGTTTGAGGTTTCCTTACGAGCAGTACTTC. Translation: CASSSSGLRFPYEQYF. V usage is TRBV7-2 and J usage is TRBJ2-5; D uncertain. The J call may be mistaken, given a closer DNA end match to TRBJ2-7. The CDR3 runs 16 residues. Germline CDR1 SGHTA, CDR2 FQGNSA.

This clonotype turned up a few times. The chain employs TRBV11-3 and TRBJ2-2; 8 nucleotides align to TRBD2. The CDR3 covers 15 residues. CDR1 is SGHNT and CDR2 is YENEEA in the germline V gene. The V segment lost 5 bases and the J segment 5 bases; nucleotides outside the gene matches: 7. CDR3 in amino acids: CASSEVSGATGELFF. The CDR3, as DNA: TGTGCCAGCAGCGAAGTTAGCGGGGCGACCGGGGAGCTGTTTTTT.

About this clonotype: An end of the junction does not agree with germline; a read error may underlie this. The chain combines TRBV5-4 with TRBJ2-4; D remains unclear. Germline V gene lookup returns CDR1 SGHNT and CDR2 YYREEE (reference sequence). The CDR3 consists of 13 residues. The CDR3 protein is CASSTKTENVQYF. The DNA for the CDR3 is TGTGCCAGCAGCACCAAGACGGAAAACGTTCAGTACTTC. Combining the CDR3 with reference TRBV5-4 and TRBJ2-4 gives the whole variable domain ETGVTQSPTHLIKTRGQQVTLRCSSQSGHNTVSWYQQALGQGPQFIFQYYREEENGRGNFPPRFSGLQFPNYSSELNVNALELDDSALYLCASSTKTENVQYFGAGTRLSVL.

Details on this clonotype: A junction end diverges from the germline sequence, so it may reflect a read error. This chain links TRBV20-1 with TRBJ1-1; D unresolved. CDR1 and CDR2 from the germline V gene are DFQATT and SNEGSKA (reference sequence). The CDR3 is 13 residues long. The CDR3 region is CSSRDGFGTEAFF. CDR3 nucleotides: TGCAGTTCTAGAGACGGCTTTGGCACTGAAGCTTTCTTT.

V is TRBV12-3 or TRBV12-4 and J is TRBJ2-3; D gene uncertain. The CDR3 has 12 residues. V shed 5 bases and J shed 8 bases, with 11 bases lying between them. The CDR3 sequence is CASSDDSFTQYF. DNA of the CDR3: TGTGCCAGCAGTGACGACTCATTTACGCAGTATTTT.